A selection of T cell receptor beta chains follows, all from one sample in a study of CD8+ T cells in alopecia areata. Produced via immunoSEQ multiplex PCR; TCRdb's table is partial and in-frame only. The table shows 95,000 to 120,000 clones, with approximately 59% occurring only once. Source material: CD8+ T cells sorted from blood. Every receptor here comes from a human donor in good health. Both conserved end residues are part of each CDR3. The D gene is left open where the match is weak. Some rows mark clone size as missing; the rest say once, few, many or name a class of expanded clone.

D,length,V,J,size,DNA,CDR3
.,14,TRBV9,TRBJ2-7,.,TGTGCCAGCAGCGTAGACGGTGCCCCTTACGAGCAGTACTTC,CASSVDGAPYEQYF
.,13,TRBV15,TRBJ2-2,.,TGTGCCACCAGCGGGATTCTACCCGGGGAGCTGTTTTTT,CATSGILPGELFF
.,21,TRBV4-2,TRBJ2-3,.,TGTGCCAGCAGCCCCCTGACCAAAGAACTTAGGGGTAGAGCGTACACAGATACGCAGTATTTT,CASSPLTKELRGRAYTDTQYF
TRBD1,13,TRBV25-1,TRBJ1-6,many,TGTGCCAGCAGTGGACAGGGAGGATCACCCCTCCACTTT,CASSGQGGSPLHF
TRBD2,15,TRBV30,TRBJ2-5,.,TGTGCCTGGAGTGTCGTAGCGGGGATTCAAGAGACCCAGTACTTC,CAWSVVAGIQETQYF
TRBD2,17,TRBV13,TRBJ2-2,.,TGTGCCAGCAGCCCCCGGACTAGCGGGGCGAACACCGGGGAGCTGTTTTTT,CASSPRTSGANTGELFF
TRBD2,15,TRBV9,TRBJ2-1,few,TGTGCCAGCAGCATTAGCGGGGGGGCCTACAATGAGCAGTTCTTC,CASSISGGAYNEQFF
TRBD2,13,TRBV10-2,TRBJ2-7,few,TGCGCCACCCTGAGCGGGGTCTCCTACGAGCAGTACTTC,CATLSGVSYEQYF
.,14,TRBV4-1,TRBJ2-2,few,TGCGCCAGCAGCCAAGATCGGGGCACCGGGGAGCTGTTTTTT,CASSQDRGTGELFF
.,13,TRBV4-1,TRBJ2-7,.,TGCGCCAGCAGCCAAGAATCCGGCTACGAGCAGTACTTC,CASSQESGYEQYF
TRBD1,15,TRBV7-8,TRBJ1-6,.,TGTGCCAGCAGCTTAGCGCAGGGGGCGCTTTCACCCCTCCACTTT,CASSLAQGALSPLHF
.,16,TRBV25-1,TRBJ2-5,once,TGTGCCAGCAGTGAATTCCCCTTGGCACATCAAGAGACCCAGTACTTC,CASSEFPLAHQETQYF
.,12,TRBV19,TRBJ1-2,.,TGTGCCAGTAGTACGCCCGTCGCGGGCTACACCTTC,CASSTPVAGYTF
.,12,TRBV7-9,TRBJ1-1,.,TGTGCCAGCAGCAGGAGGGACACTGAAGCTTTCTTT,CASSRRDTEAFF
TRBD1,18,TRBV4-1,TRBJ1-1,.,TGCGCCAGCAGCCAAGTCCGGGACAGGGAGTCATGGAACACTGAAGCTTTCTTT,CASSQVRDRESWNTEAFF
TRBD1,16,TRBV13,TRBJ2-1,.,TGTGCCAGCAGCTACAACCCGGGACAGACTTTCAATGAGCAGTTCTTC,CASSYNPGQTFNEQFF
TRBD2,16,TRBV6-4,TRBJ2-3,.,TGTGCCAGCAGTGACTCGATTAGCGGGGGGAGAGATACGCAGTATTTT,CASSDSISGGRDTQYF
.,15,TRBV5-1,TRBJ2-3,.,TGCGCCAGCAGCCCCGACTACCTAAGCACAGATACGCAGTATTTT,CASSPDYLSTDTQYF
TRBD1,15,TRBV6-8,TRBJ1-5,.,TGTGCCAGCAGTTACGGGCAGGGGGTCACGCAGCCCCAGCATTTT,CASSYGQGVTQPQHF
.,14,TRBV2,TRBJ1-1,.,TGTGCCAGCAGTGAAAATCACCCGAACACTGAAGCTTTCTTT,CASSENHPNTEAFF
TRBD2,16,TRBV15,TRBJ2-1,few,TGTGCCACCAGCAGAGATAAAGCGGGGGTGAACAATGAGCAGTTCTTC,CATSRDKAGVNNEQFF
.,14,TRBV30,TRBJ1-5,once,TGTGCCTGGGCGCGCGGACGGACAAATCAGCCCCAGCATTTT,CAWARGRTNQPQHF
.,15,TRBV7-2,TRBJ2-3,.,TGTGCCAGCAGCGAATACCTAGCGAACACAGATACGCAGTATTTT,CASSEYLANTDTQYF
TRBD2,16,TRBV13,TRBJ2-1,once,TGTGCCAGCAGCTTAGCCGGGACTAGCGGGGAGAATGAGCAGTTCTTC,CASSLAGTSGENEQFF
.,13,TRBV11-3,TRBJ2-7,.,TGTGCCAGCAGCTTAGACCGGGGCTACGAGCAGTACTTC,CASSLDRGYEQYF
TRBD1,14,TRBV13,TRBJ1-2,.,TGTGCCAGCAGCTTGGGGCAGGGGGCAAATGGCTACACCTTC,CASSLGQGANGYTF
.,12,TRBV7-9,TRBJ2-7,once,TGTGCCAGCAGCTTAGCAATGGCAGAGCAGTACTTC,CASSLAMAEQYF
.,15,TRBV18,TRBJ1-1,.,TGTGCCAGCTCACCGATCACAGGGATTGGCACTGAAGCTTTCTTT,CASSPITGIGTEAFF
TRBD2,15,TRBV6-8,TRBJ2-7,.,TGTGCCAGCACCGATGGGGCTAGCGGAAACTACGAGCAGTACTTC,CASTDGASGNYEQYF
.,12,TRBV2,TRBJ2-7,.,TGTGCCAGCAGTGAGGTTGGTTACGAGCAGTACTTC,CASSEVGYEQYF
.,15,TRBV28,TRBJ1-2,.,TGTGCCAGCACCCGAGGGAGGAGTGTTCTCTATGGCTACACCTTC,CASTRGRSVLYGYTF
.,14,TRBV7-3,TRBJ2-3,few,TGTGCCAGCAGCGCCGAGCTAGGGGGAGATACGCAGTATTTT,CASSAELGGDTQYF
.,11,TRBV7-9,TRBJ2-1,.,TGTGCCAGCAGTCCCGGCCGTTTCCAGTTCTTC,CASSPGRFQFF
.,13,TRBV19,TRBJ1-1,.,TGTGCCAGTAGGATGACGGTGAACACTGAAGCTTTCTTT,CASRMTVNTEAFF
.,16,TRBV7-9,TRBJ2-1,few,TGTGCCAGCAGCTTGGGGCTGCGACTTTCCTACAATGAGCAGTTCTTC,CASSLGLRLSYNEQFF
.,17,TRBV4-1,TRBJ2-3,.,TGCGCCAGCAGCCAAGATAGTGGGGTAGACAACACAGATACGCAGTATTTT,CASSQDSGVDNTDTQYF
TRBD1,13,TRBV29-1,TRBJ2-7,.,TGCAGCGTTAAGGACAGGGAAAACTACGAGCAGTACTTC,CSVKDRENYEQYF
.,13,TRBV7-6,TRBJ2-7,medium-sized,TGTGCCACATCAAAGAGGAGGTTCTACGAGCAGTACTTC,CATSKRRFYEQYF
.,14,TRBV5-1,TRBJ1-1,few,TGCGCCAGCAAGTTGAGTCAGGCAAACACTGAAGCTTTCTTT,CASKLSQANTEAFF
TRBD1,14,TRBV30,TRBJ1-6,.,TGTGCCTGGAGAGCAGGGGGCTTGAGTTCACCCCTCCACTTT,CAWRAGGLSSPLHF
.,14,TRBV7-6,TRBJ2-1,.,TGTGCCAGCAGCTTAGGCGGGGCGAACAATGAGCAGTTCTTC,CASSLGGANNEQFF
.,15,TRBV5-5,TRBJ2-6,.,TGTGCCAGCAGCTTGCAAAGCTCTGGGGCCAACGTCCTGACTTTC,CASSLQSSGANVLTF
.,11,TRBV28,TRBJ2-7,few,TGTGCCAGCAGTCAGACCCTGGGGCAGTACTTC,CASSQTLGQYF